The 5 T cell receptor beta chains below come from one sample, sequenced in a study of a mutant IDH1 vaccine in newly diagnosed glioma. Time point noted: week 35, safety follow-up. The study gave 300 ug of mutant IDH1 20-mer peptide per vaccine dose, with topical imiquimod. Their antigens are not known. Measured with immunoSEQ multiplex PCR; TCRdb has only the in-frame clones, and not every one. The data contain 30,000 to 40,000 clones, about 80% of them singletons. Sequencing was performed on PBMCs, taken from a glioma patient whose treatment included an IDH1 peptide vaccine. The receptors stem from a man aged 35 to 55 with glioma. Some clones in this sample may be carry-over from other donors' samples.

The rearrangement joins TRBV5-1 to TRBJ2-7, with D perhaps being TRBD1 or TRBD2 (5 bases each). CDR1 SGHRS and CDR2 YFSETQ come from the germline V gene. V was trimmed by 4 bases and J by 2 bases, leaving 13 bases between them. The CDR3 sequence is 14 residues long. As DNA, the CDR3 is TGCGCCAGCAGCCTGGGACCGCAGACCTACGAGCAGTACTTC. Amino acid sequence: CASSLGPQTYEQYF.

In its sample, this clone was seen a few times. The chain uses TRBV7-8 and TRBJ1-3; D remains unclear. The germline V and J ends were trimmed by 7 bases and 4 bases, with 20 bases remaining between them. Germline V gives CDR1 SGHVS, CDR2 FQNEAQ. This CDR3 has 16 amino acids. CDR3 bases: TGTGCCAGCAACCCGTCGACCCTTGGCGGCGGAAACACCATATATTTT. The encoded protein is CASNPSTLGGGNTIYF.

This chain links TRBV6-6 with TRBJ1-5; D is uncertain. The CDR3 spans 13 residues. The V end was cut by 7 bases, the J end by 4 bases, with 11 bases between. Germline V gene sequence: CDR1 MNHNY, CDR2 SVGAGI (reference sequence). The CDR3 loop reads CASTLSLNQPQHF. CDR3 DNA sequence: TGTGCCAGCACCCTCTCGTTAAATCAGCCCCAGCATTTT.

The rearrangement joins TRBV6-1 to TRBJ1-4, with a possible D match to TRBD1 (5 bases). CDR1 is MNHNS and CDR2 is SASEGT in the germline V gene. The CDR3 has 15 residues. Trimming shortened V by 7 bases and J by 8 bases, and 20 bases separated the two germline ends. The CDR3 DNA reads TGTGCCAGCACCCCATGGATTTTGAGGGACGAAAAACTGTTTTTT. Its protein product is CASTPWILRDEKLFF.

The rearrangement joins TRBV19 to TRBJ2-2; 9 nucleotides align to TRBD1. This CDR3 is built from 15 residues. V trimming: 0 bases; J trimming: 6 bases; junction bases outside the gene matches: 2. Germline V gene data show CDR1 as LNHDA and CDR2 as SQIVND (reference sequence). The CDR3 DNA reads as TGTGCCAGTAGTATAGAGAGGACAGGGGCCGGGGAGCTGTTTTTT. Translation: CASSIERTGAGELFF.